Given below is one T cell receptor beta chain in context. Its antigen is still unknown. There are 16 residues in the CDR3. CDR1 SGHNT and CDR2 YYREEE come from the germline V gene (reference sequence). V shed 6 bases, J shed 4 bases, and the junction held 10 bases outside the gene matches. This record belongs to a study of T cell responses to AZD1222 COVID-19 vaccine. Data came from immunoSEQ multiplex PCR; TCRdb stores just in-frame clones and leaves some out. The table includes about 180,000 clones, around 94% detected once. Findings of the study overall: Repertoires in all cases were sampled only once the peak T cell response had passed. Dominant CD4 TCR responses targeted spike regions 160-218 and 743-854. White British donors predominated, females outnumbered males, and clonal diversity was possibly underestimated.

Investigators merged groups given second doses at roughly 4 or roughly 12 weeks. This chain joins TRBV5-4 and TRBJ2-1; 10 bases are shared with TRBD1. Source: peripheral blood, taken 28 days after the second AZD1222 dose. This receptor was identified in an adult who received the AZD1222 COVID-19 vaccine. The CDR3 DNA is TGTGCCAGCATTCCAAATCCGGGACAGGGGTACAATGAGCAGTTCTTC. Translated: CASIPNPGQGYNEQFF.